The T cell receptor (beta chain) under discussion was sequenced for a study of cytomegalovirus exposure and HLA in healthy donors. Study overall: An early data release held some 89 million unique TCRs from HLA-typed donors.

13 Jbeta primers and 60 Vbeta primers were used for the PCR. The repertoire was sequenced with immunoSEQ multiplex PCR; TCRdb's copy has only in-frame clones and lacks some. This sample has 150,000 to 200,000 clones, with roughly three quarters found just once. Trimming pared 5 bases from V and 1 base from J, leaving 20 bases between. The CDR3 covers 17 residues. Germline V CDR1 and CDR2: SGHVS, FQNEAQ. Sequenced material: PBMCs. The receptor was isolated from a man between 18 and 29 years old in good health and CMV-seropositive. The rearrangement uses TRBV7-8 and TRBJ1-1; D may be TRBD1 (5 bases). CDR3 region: CASSHRTTATGNTEAFF. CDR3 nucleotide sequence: TGTGCCAGCAGCCACCGTACGACAGCAACTGGGAACACTGAAGCTTTCTTT.